Listed here are 14 T cell receptor beta chains from one sample, sequenced in a study of response to subunit inactivated influenza vaccine. TCRdb ran MiXCR on the RT-PCR reads and lists one entry per CDR3 protein. The sample comprises around 520,000 distinct CDR3 sequences, about an eighth of which are singletons, and 10% to 13% rests with the top ten. This specimen consisted of PBMCs from blood, obtained on the day of vaccination. The receptor set was obtained from a man aged 45-65 years who received an inactivated influenza vaccine.

J is TRBJ1-4 and V is TRBV3-1; D remains ambiguous. Trimming removed 3 bases from V and 7 bases from J, with 9 bases in between. Looked up from germline, CDR1 is LGHDT and CDR2 is YNNKEL (reference sequence). The CDR3 has 13 amino acids. The CDR3 nucleotides read TGTGCCAGCAGCCACCCGGTGGGTGAAAAACTGTTTTTT. This translates into CASSHPVGEKLFF.

This clonotype was detected only a few times. The chain uses TRBV6-1 and TRBJ2-7; 8 bases line up with TRBD2. From germline, CDR1 is MNHNS and CDR2 SASEGT. The CDR3 loop spans 14 amino acids. V was clipped by 6 bases and J by 1 base; unmatched bases: 5. The CDR3 reads CASSRAGGSYEQYF. The CDR3 nucleotides are TGTGCCAGCAGCCGCGCGGGAGGATCCTACGAGCAGTACTTC.

The chain carries TRBV6-5 and TRBJ1-5, with TRBD1 as a possible D gene (5 bases). V was cut by 2 bases and J by 4 bases, with 18 bases left in between. Per germline, CDR1 MNHEY and CDR2 SVGAGI. CDR3 size: 17 residues. DNA of the CDR3: TGTGCCAGCAGTTACCCGGATGGCCAGGGCCCGAATCAGCCCCAGCATTTT. Translated, it gives CASSYPDGQGPNQPQHF.

The chain employs TRBV6-2 or TRBV6-3 and TRBJ2-7, with 7 bases that match TRBD2. CDR3 length: 16 residues. Germline V gene lookup returns CDR1 MNHEY and CDR2 SVGEGT. V shed 0 bases, J shed 6 bases, and the junction held 11 bases outside the gene matches. The CDR3 nucleotides are TGTGCCAGCAGTTACTCGGGTGGGAGGGCCGCCCTCGAGCAGTACTTC. Translated: CASSYSGGRAALEQYF.

This chain uses TRBV6-1 with TRBJ2-3, with a tentative D call TRBD2 (5 bases). The CDR3 contains 14 residues. Trimming pared 6 bases from V and 10 bases from J, leaving 20 bases between. Germline V lookup: CDR1 MNHNS, CDR2 SASEGT. In DNA form, the CDR3 reads TGTGCCAGCAGCCCCTCAAATAGCCGGGATCCGCAGTATTTT. Its translation: CASSPSNSRDPQYF.

This clonotype has at least ten counts. The rearrangement joins TRBV5-1 to TRBJ1-4, with 7 bases fitting TRBD1. The CDR3 is 16 residues long. The V segment lost 4 bases and the J segment 0 bases; nucleotides outside the gene matches: 6. Germline loops: CDR1 SGHRS, CDR2 YFSETQ. CDR3 DNA: TGCGCCAGCAGCGCGGGGACAGTTGCAACTAATGAAAAACTGTTTTTT. It specifies CASSAGTVATNEKLFF. Full variable domain (rest looked up from reference TRBV5-1 and TRBJ1-4): KAGVTQTPRYLIKTRGQQVTLSCSPISGHRSVSWYQQTPGQGLQFLFEYFSETQRNKGNFPGRFSGRQFSNSRSEMNVSTLELGDSALYLCASSAGTVATNEKLFFGSGTQLSVL.

This clonotype was counted only a few times. This chain uses TRBV18 with TRBJ1-1, with D maybe TRBD1 (5 bases). V was pared by 6 bases and J by 2 bases, with 16 bases between. Germline V gives CDR1 KGHSH, CDR2 LQKENI. The CDR3 has 15 amino acids. The DNA for the CDR3 is TGTGCCAGCTCGGGGACCCCGAGGTTTAACACTGAAGCTTTCTTT. Its protein is CASSGTPRFNTEAFF.

The sample holds a few counts of this clonotype. The J gene is TRBJ1-2, the V gene TRBV5-5; TRBD1 agrees at 7 bases. This CDR3 has 16 residues. Germline lookup yields CDR1 SGHKS and CDR2 YYEKEE (reference sequence). J lost 4 bases, V lost 4 bases, and 13 bases had no gene match. The DNA for the CDR3 is TGTGCCAGCAGCCAGGGGGGCAGGGCCTCTTCCTATGGCTACACCTTC. Its translation: CASSQGGRASSYGYTF.

This clonotype was seen many times. V is TRBV7-2 and J is TRBJ1-1, with D perhaps TRBD1 (5 bases). Germline V gene data show CDR1 as SGHTA and CDR2 as FQGNSA. The CDR3 extends over 17 amino acids. Between the trimmed V and J ends, which lost 0 bases and 0 bases, there was a span of 14 bases. The CDR3 region is CASSLATGGWMNTEAFF. DNA for the CDR3: TGTGCCAGCAGCTTAGCTACGGGGGGGTGGATGAACACTGAAGCTTTCTTT.

This clonotype was counted at least ten times. The gene calls are TRBV5-1 and TRBJ2-1; 9 bases agree with TRBD1. The CDR3 is 14 residues long. Looked up from germline, CDR1 is SGHRS and CDR2 is YFSETQ. J was trimmed by 7 bases and V by 4 bases; bases with no gene match: 6. CDR3: CASSAWDRENEQFF. The CDR3 DNA follows: TGCGCCAGCAGCGCCTGGGACAGGGAGAATGAGCAGTTCTTC.

This clonotype was found a few times. This rearrangement joins TRBV7-8 to TRBJ2-7; D gene uncertain. The germline gives CDR1 SGHVS, CDR2 FQNEAQ. V was shortened by 1 base and J by 2 bases, with 12 bases between the two germline ends. The CDR3 sequence is 15 residues long. CDR3 DNA: TGTGCCAGCAGCTTAGTCGATACCGGAACCTACGAGCAGTACTTC. It yields the protein CASSLVDTGTYEQYF.

There are a few counts of this clonotype. The rearrangement links TRBV6-5 to TRBJ2-1, with 9 nucleotides matching TRBD1. Germline-derived CDR1 and CDR2 are MNHEY and SVGAGI. This CDR3 has 14 residues. Trimming cost V 2 bases and J 8 bases; bases outside gene matches: 4. The CDR3 protein is CASSYNRGLDEQFF. The CDR3 DNA reads as TGTGCCAGCAGTTACAACAGGGGGCTGGATGAGCAGTTCTTC.

The genes are TRBV7-2 and TRBJ2-5; 7 positions match TRBD2. After removal of 1 base from V and 5 bases from J, the junction contained 4 bases not matched to a gene. Germline V gene data show CDR1 as SGHTA and CDR2 as FQGNSA. The CDR3 runs to 14 residues. CDR3 protein: CASSLDPREETQYF. The DNA of the CDR3 is TGTGCCAGCAGCTTAGATCCGCGGGAGGAGACCCAGTACTTC.

The rearrangement uses TRBV5-1 and TRBJ1-1, with unresolved D. The CDR3 consists of 15 residues. Germline CDR1 reads SGHRS; CDR2 reads YFSETQ. The V and J ends lost 0 bases and 1 base respectively, with 10 bases between them. The CDR3 here is CASSLERTGNTEAFF. The CDR3 nucleotides read TGCGCCAGCAGCTTGGAGAGGACGGGGAACACTGAAGCTTTCTTT.